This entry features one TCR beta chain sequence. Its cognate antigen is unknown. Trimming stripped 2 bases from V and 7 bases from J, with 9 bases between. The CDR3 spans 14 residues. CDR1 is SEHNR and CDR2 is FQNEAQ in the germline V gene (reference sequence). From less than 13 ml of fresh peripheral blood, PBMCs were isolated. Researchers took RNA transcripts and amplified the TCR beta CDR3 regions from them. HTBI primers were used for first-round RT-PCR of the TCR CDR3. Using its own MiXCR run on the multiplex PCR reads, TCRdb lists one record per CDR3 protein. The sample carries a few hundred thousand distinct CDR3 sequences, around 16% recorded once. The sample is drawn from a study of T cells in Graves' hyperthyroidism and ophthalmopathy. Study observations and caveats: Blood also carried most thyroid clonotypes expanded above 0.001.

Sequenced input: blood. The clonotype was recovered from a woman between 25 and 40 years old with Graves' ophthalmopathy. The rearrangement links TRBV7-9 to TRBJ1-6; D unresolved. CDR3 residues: CASSLIWENSPLHF. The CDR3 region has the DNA TGTGCCAGCAGCTTAATTTGGGAGAATTCACCCCTCCACTTT.